These 24 T cell receptor beta chains were sequenced from one sample in a study of blood T cell repertoires in COVID-19. Using immunoSEQ multiplex PCR, the repertoire was profiled, and TCRdb retains in-frame clones only, with some absent. Seen here are roughly 200,000 clones, 70% to 90% observed once, and the top ten hold roughly 6%. What was sequenced was peripheral blood. These receptors all stem from a man aged 40-49 years with active or convalescent COVID-19.

This clone was counted a single time. The genes are TRBV5-6 and TRBJ2-7; 9 bases match TRBD1. CDR1 and CDR2 (germline): SGHDT, YYEEEE. The junction had 3 bases not matched to a gene; V was cut back by 1 base and J by 7 bases. The CDR3 loop spans 13 amino acids. The CDR3 DNA sequence: TGTGCCAGCAGCTTGTTGGGGACAGGGGAGCAGTACTTC. Translated: CASSLLGTGEQYF.

V usage is TRBV6-4 and J usage is TRBJ1-2; D is unclear. V lost 0 bases to trimming and J lost 8 bases, with 7 bases between them. Germline V gene sequence: CDR1 MRHNA, CDR2 SNTAGT. The CDR3 has 12 residues. CDR3 DNA sequence: TGTGCCAGCAGTGACTCGAATAGAGGCTACACCTTC. It is translated as CASSDSNRGYTF.

The chain carries TRBV25-1 and TRBJ2-2; TRBD1 matches at 9 bases. Germline V gene data show CDR1 as MGHDK and CDR2 as SYGVNS. The junction had 7 bases not matched to a gene; V was cut back by 4 bases and J by 4 bases. CDR3 size: 16 residues. This CDR3 reads CASSGRQGVGTGELFF. CDR3 DNA: TGTGCCAGCAGTGGACGACAGGGGGTCGGCACCGGGGAGCTGTTTTTT. Supplemented by reference TRBV25-1 and TRBJ2-2, the full variable domain reads EADIYQTPRYLVIGTGKKITLECSQTMGHDKMYWYQQDPGMELHLIHYSYGVNSTEKGDLSSESTVSRIRTEHFPLTLESARPSHTSQYLCASSGRQGVGTGELFFGEGSRLTVL.

In this sample, this clone turned up a few times. The V and J genes are TRBV2 and TRBJ2-7, with D possibly being TRBD1 (6 bases). V was clipped by 5 bases and J by 0 bases, with 14 bases between them. Germline assignment: CDR1 SNHLY and CDR2 FYNNEI. This CDR3 contains 15 residues. The DNA for the CDR3 is TGTGCCAGCAGTTTTTTCCAGGGGAGCTCCTACGAGCAGTACTTC. Its protein product is CASSFFQGSSYEQYF.

The chain is built from TRBV18 and TRBJ2-2; 10 bases map to TRBD1. V lost 6 bases, J lost 4 bases, and 2 bases stayed unmatched. The CDR3 runs 14 residues. Germline CDR1 reads KGHSH; CDR2 reads LQKENI. The CDR3 loop reads CASSRTGGTGELFF. DNA for the CDR3: TGTGCCAGCTCGCGGACAGGGGGCACCGGGGAGCTGTTTTTT.

V and J are TRBV4-1 and TRBJ1-2, with D unclear. This CDR3 comprises 13 residues. Per germline, CDR1 MGHRA and CDR2 YSYEKL. V was trimmed by 0 bases and J by 5 bases, leaving 7 bases between them. CDR3 sequence reads: CASSQDEGYGYTF. As DNA, the CDR3 is TGCGCCAGCAGCCAAGATGAGGGTTATGGCTACACCTTC.

With regard to this clone: Its ends do not fully match the called genes, so a read error is possible. This chain links TRBV7-7 with TRBJ2-2; D is unresolved. Germline CDR1 is SSHAT and CDR2 is FNYEAQ (reference sequence). This CDR3 has 13 residues. The CDR3 DNA sequence: TGTGCTAGCAGCCCCTCGAACACCGGGGAGCTGTTTTTT. It translates to CASSPSNTGELFF.

This rearrangement joins TRBV6-2 or TRBV6-3 to TRBJ1-6; 7 bases are shared with TRBD1. This CDR3 is 16 amino acids long. Germline CDR1 is MNHEY and CDR2 is SVGEGT. Trimming at V came to 2 bases and at J to 5 bases, leaving 6 bases not matched to a gene. As DNA, the CDR3 is TGTGCCAGCAGTTACGACAAAGGGGGCCATAATTCACCCCTCCACTTT. Amino acids: CASSYDKGGHNSPLHF.

The chain uses TRBV6-1 and TRBJ2-4, with 14 bases fitting TRBD2. Germline V gives CDR1 MNHNS, CDR2 SASEGT. CDR3 length: 19 residues. J gave up 1 base and V 2 bases, and 7 bases lay outside the gene matches. The CDR3 sequence is CASSEIGLAGGVAKNIQYF. CDR3 in DNA: TGTGCCAGCAGTGAAATTGGACTAGCGGGGGGCGTCGCCAAAAACATTCAGTACTTC.

The rearrangement joins TRBV19 to TRBJ1-1, with 7 bases identical to TRBD1. Losses at the gene ends were 5 bases for V and 7 bases for J; bases not matched to a gene: 10. CDR3 size: 14 residues. Germline values: CDR1 LNHDA, CDR2 SQIVND (reference sequence). The CDR3 nucleotides are TGTGCCAGTAGTGGAGAGACAGGGTGGTTTGAAGCTTTCTTT. Translating gives CASSGETGWFEAFF.

This clone appeared a single time. V gene TRBV6-2 or TRBV6-3 combines with J gene TRBJ1-4, with unresolved D. This CDR3 contains 13 residues. The V and J ends lost 6 bases and 6 bases respectively, with 11 bases between them. Germline lookup yields CDR1 MNHEY and CDR2 SVGEGT. This chain's CDR3 is CASSWAKYEKLFF. The CDR3 region has the DNA TGTGCCAGCAGCTGGGCCAAGTATGAAAAACTGTTTTTT.

This sequence joins TRBV28 and TRBJ1-6; 7 nucleotides agree with TRBD1. V lost 5 bases, J lost 10 bases, and 5 bases stayed unmatched. The CDR3 is 13 amino acids. Germline V gives CDR1 MDHEN, CDR2 SYDVKM. For the CDR3, the DNA is TGTGCCAGCAGTCCGCTCAGGGGGTCACCCCTCCACTTT. Its translation is CASSPLRGSPLHF.

The chain employs TRBV6-1 and TRBJ1-3; D is undetermined. Germline V gene lookup returns CDR1 MNHNS and CDR2 SASEGT. V was trimmed by 3 bases and J by 4 bases, leaving 10 bases between them. The CDR3 has 14 residues. This CDR3 reads CASSDTGYGNTIYF. The CDR3 bases are TGTGCCAGCAGTGACACGGGATACGGAAACACCATATATTTT.

The rearrangement joins TRBV7-9 to TRBJ1-6; D is undetermined. Trimming took off 5 bases at V and 6 bases at J, with 14 bases between the two ends. Germline CDR1 SEHNR, CDR2 FQNEAQ (reference sequence). This CDR3 is built from 15 residues. The CDR3 nucleotides read TGTGCCAGCAGCCCAGGAACCGGAGGTAATTCACCCCTCCACTTT. Protein: CASSPGTGGNSPLHF.

In its sample, this clone was seen once. The CDR3 DNA is TGTGCCAGTAGTATAGGATTGGGACTTGGTGTTTCACCCCTCCACTTT. It codes for CASSIGLGLGVSPLHF. The chain joins TRBV19 to TRBJ1-6, with D tentatively TRBD1 (5 bases). The V gene's germline CDR1 is LNHDA and CDR2 SQIVND (reference sequence). Trimming pared 1 base from V and 9 bases from J, leaving 16 bases between. There are 16 residues in the CDR3.

V gene TRBV2 combines with J gene TRBJ2-7; possibly TRBD2 for D (7 bases). From germline, CDR1 is SNHLY and CDR2 FYNNEI. The CDR3 length is 16 residues. V was cut by 3 bases and J by 7 bases, with 22 bases left in between. The CDR3 nucleotides are TGTGCCAGCAGTGAGGGGAGGGGGACCGGGTACGGGGAGCAGTACTTC. Protein: CASSEGRGTGYGEQYF.

The gene calls are TRBV2 and TRBJ1-1; 10 bases agree with TRBD1. Germline CDR1 and CDR2: SNHLY and FYNNEI. Trimming removed 6 bases from V and 1 base from J; junction bases left unmatched: 8. This CDR3 is built from 16 residues. For the CDR3, the DNA is TGTGCCAGCAGCGGACAGGGGGGTCCAGCGAACACTGAAGCTTTCTTT. This sequence encodes CASSGQGGPANTEAFF.

The CDR3 bases are TGTGCCAGCAGTGGTTCCCCACCTATCTTCTCCTATAATTCACCCCTCCACTTT. Translating gives CASSGSPPIFSYNSPLHF. The rearrangement links TRBV6-1 to TRBJ1-6; D not certain. CDR1 and CDR2 from the germline V gene are MNHNS and SASEGT. The CDR3 consists of 18 residues. V lost 4 bases, J lost 0 bases, and 16 bases lay in between.

V is TRBV12-5 and J is TRBJ2-1; 12 bases align to TRBD2. The germline CDR1 and CDR2 sequences are LGHNT and FRNRAP. The junction had 12 bases not matched to a gene; V was cut back by 5 bases and J by 7 bases. The CDR3 is 17 amino acids. The DNA of the CDR3 is TGTGCTAGTGGTCCCATCATAGGACTAGCGGGAAGAAATGAGCAGTTCTTC. Its translation is CASGPIIGLAGRNEQFF.

The chain links TRBV19 to TRBJ1-2, with TRBD1 as a possible D gene (5 bases). Trimming left V 2 bases short and J 2 bases short, with 12 bases between. The CDR3 is 15 residues long. Germline V CDR1 and CDR2: LNHDA, SQIVND (reference sequence). CDR3 DNA: TGTGCCAGTAGTATATATGGAGGGACCAACTATGGCTACACCTTC. This codes for CASSIYGGTNYGYTF.

Only one count was recorded for this clone. The rearrangement uses TRBV5-4 and TRBJ2-6, with TRBD1 matching 7 bases. This CDR3 has 15 residues. V was clipped by 4 bases and J by 4 bases; unmatched bases: 5. The germline V gene encodes CDR1 SGHNT and CDR2 YYREEE (reference sequence). DNA of the CDR3: TGTGCCAGCAGCCTCAGGGGGACGGGGGCCAACGTCCTGACTTTC. Protein: CASSLRGTGANVLTF.

The genes are TRBV5-4 and TRBJ2-5; 11 bases match TRBD1. J lost 4 bases, V lost 3 bases, and 11 bases had no gene match. Germline-derived CDR1 and CDR2 are SGHNT and YYREEE (reference sequence). The CDR3 loop spans 17 amino acids. The DNA of the CDR3 is TGTGCCAGCAGCTCCCCCCGGGACAGGGGGTCCGGAGAGACCCAGTACTTC. Translation: CASSSPRDRGSGETQYF.

For the CDR3, the DNA is TGTGCCAGCACCGACAGGGTCGCGAACACCGGGGAGCTGTTTTTT. It specifies CASTDRVANTGELFF. The rearrangement joins TRBV5-4 to TRBJ2-2, with TRBD1 identical over 7 bases. J was trimmed by 0 bases and V by 6 bases; bases with no gene match: 5. The CDR3 consists of 15 residues. Germline CDR1 SGHNT, CDR2 YYREEE (reference sequence).

In its sample, this clone was seen a few times. V is TRBV2 and J is TRBJ1-1, with TRBD1 identical over 7 bases. The V gene's germline CDR1 is SNHLY and CDR2 FYNNEI. This CDR3 is built from 13 residues. V shed 3 bases and J 5 bases; nucleotides not matched to a gene: 3. The CDR3 loop reads CASSDRGFTEAFF. CDR3 in DNA: TGTGCCAGCAGTGACAGGGGGTTTACTGAAGCTTTCTTT.